This entry is about one T cell receptor beta chain. The specificity of this receptor is unknown. Nothing much larger sits one base from this clone, and base qualities are not available. Genomic DNA was isolated from the sorted cells so that the TCRbeta CDR3 region could be sequenced. The immunoSEQ Assay was used to sequence the TCRbeta CDR3 regions. TCRdb retrieved this table from immuneACCESS and kept in-frame rearrangements only. Not all clones are present; in checked studies, unresolved V genes account for under half, and no reason is known for the remainder. This sample lists fewer than 20,000 clones; about 88% were detected once. About 20% of the sample comes from the top ten. The record originates from a study of OX40 agonist ivuxolimab in advanced cancers. A note on the overall study: The costimulatory receptor OX40 (CD134) was targeted by ivuxolimab, a fully human IgG2 agonistic monoclonal antibody. Intravenous ivuxolimab was administered to patients every 2 weeks at six dose levels: 0.01, 0.1, 0.3, 1.5, 3 and 10 mg/kg. Among the roughly 50 dose-escalation patients, about 20 had hepatocellular carcinoma, roughly 15 melanoma, 9 renal cell carcinoma and 9 head and neck cancer. In the dose-escalation cohort, roughly 82% of patients were male, and the mean age was around 60 years with a range of roughly 20 to 79. Patients were allowed to have had prior anti-PD-1, anti-PD-L1 or anti-CTLA-4 therapy, and around two fifths of the dose-escalation patients had been treated with checkpoint inhibitors. Three dose-escalation patients achieved partial responses, one with hepatocellular carcinoma and two with cutaneous melanoma. The purpose of peripheral TCRbeta sequencing was to test whether ivuxolimab changed TCR sequence diversity and led to clonal T-cell expansion. The monotherapy dose-escalation portion (N of about 52 patients) of the phase I ivuxolimab trial is reported in the paper. Summary of the overall study and its limitations: Partial responders in the 0.1-3.0 mg/kg groups had among the lowest normalized peripheral clonal expansion, especially among CD8+ T cells. Which antigens the clonally expanded peripheral T cells were specific for was not determined. Low levels of normalized T-cell clonal expansion were also seen in some patients who did not respond. At doses from 0.1 to 3.0 mg/kg, clonal expansion was seen in both CD4+ and CD8+ blood T cells between baseline and week 6. After ivuxolimab, more expanded clones were found on average in CD8+ T cells than in CD4+ T cells.

Patients with autoimmune disease history or receiving systemic immunosuppression were excluded from the trial. In every dose cohort, peripheral blood was drawn for TCR sequencing at baseline, cycle 4 day 1, and cycle 7 day 1. The samples were taken from a phase I, first-in-human, multicenter, open-label dose-escalation trial of ivuxolimab. The trial enrolled adults with locally advanced or metastatic head and neck squamous cell, hepatocellular, melanoma or renal cell carcinoma. Before TCR sequencing, CD4+ and CD8+ T cells were separately sorted from peripheral blood. The CDR3 goes from the cysteine to the phenylalanine over 16 residues. Left in the record is the CDR3 DNA by itself, 48 bases read in frame from the first base. Taken from the germline V gene, the CDR1 and CDR2 loops are SQVTM and ANQGSEA. V lost 6 bases and J lost 9 bases, and the count of bases not matched to a germline gene is 14.

The material sequenced was CD4+ or CD8+ T cells sorted from blood, taken in a trial of the OX40 agonist ivuxolimab. This chain joins TRBV29-1 to TRBJ2-1; TRBD2 lines up with 13 middle nucleotides. The TCR sequence derives from an adult with an advanced solid tumor such as melanoma, head and neck, liver or kidney cancer. The CDR3 protein sequence reads: CSVRAGTSGIGGEQFF. The DNA sequence follows: TGCAGCGTGAGGGCCGGGACTAGCGGGATCGGGGGTGAGCAGTTCTTC.